Below, one T cell receptor (beta chain) is given with its context. The record originates from a study of control samples from healthy donors and cancer patients. The table came from immunoSEQ multiplex PCR; TCRdb's copy has only in-frame clones and leaves some out. This sample has some 97,000 clones, with roughly 90% found just once. Trimming took off 6 bases at V and 4 bases at J, with 18 bases between the two ends. Germline assignment: CDR1 SQVTM and CDR2 ANQGSEA. The CDR3 length is 15 residues. This sequence originates from a woman between 45 and 65 years old in good health. The sample was blood. This rearrangement joins TRBV29-1 to TRBJ2-2; tentatively, D is TRBD1 (5 bases). Written as DNA, the CDR3 is TGCAGCGTCCTATGGGCGCAGGGCTCCACCGGGGAGCTGTTTTTT. Translated, it gives CSVLWAQGSTGELFF.